This is a list of T cell receptor beta chains from one sample in a study of human T cells and chemical hapten exposure. TCRdb reprocessed the RACE reads via MiXCR and lists one record per CDR3 protein. The profile shows approximately 91,000 distinct CDR3 sequences, more than 9% of them singletons. The sample consisted of whole blood, taken in connection with sensitization to the hapten diphenylcyclopropenone (DPC). These receptors were collected from a man aged 18-30 years with alopecia areata. Some clones in this sample may be carry-over from other donors' samples. CDR3s leave out the opening cysteine and the closing phenylalanine or tryptophan.

v_gene,j_gene,CDR3aa
TRBV6-2/TRBV6-3,TRBJ2-7,ASSWDRAYEQY
TRBV7-2,TRBJ2-1,ASSVRTGNRGPRNEQF
TRBV9,TRBJ1-6,ASGWGNSPLH
TRBV7-3,TRBJ2-3,ASSSSQAGLTDTQY
TRBV3-1,TRBJ2-4,ASSWTGGASKNIQY
TRBV20-1,TRBJ1-5,SARDPRAGADSNQPQH
TRBV18,TRBJ2-5,ASSPLPGTGDQETQY
TRBV19,TRBJ2-1,ASSIGRERF
TRBV5-4,TRBJ1-1,ASSGGDRANTEAF
TRBV6-5,TRBJ1-1,ASLKQGAWRLNTEAF
TRBV9,TRBJ2-2,ASSAPEGPTGELF
TRBV9,TRBJ1-6,ASSGGQGTSPLH
TRBV29-1,TRBJ2-5,SLDRTQETQY
TRBV11-2,TRBJ2-5,ASSLAPGTSGEETQY
TRBV12-3/TRBV12-4,TRBJ1-4,ASSPRRATNEKLF
TRBV27,TRBJ2-5,ASSLTPGPQETQY
TRBV7-3,TRBJ2-1,ASSLNRGDYNEQF
TRBV7-2,TRBJ2-5,ASRTPSGQTQY
TRBV6-5,TRBJ1-3,ASSLSPTFSGNTIY
TRBV5-4,TRBJ1-5,ASSFDRNQPQH
TRBV18,TRBJ2-7,ASSLGTGEGNEQY
TRBV7-2,TRBJ1-2,ASSLPTQNYGYT
TRBV7-9,TRBJ2-6,ASSSRYTRASRPSLSGANVLT
TRBV7-2,TRBJ1-5,ASRLGASNQPQH
TRBV19,TRBJ2-1,ASSSQKSHREMGEQF
TRBV3-1,TRBJ1-2,ASSQRGYYGYT
TRBV4-1,TRBJ2-7,ASSQGGVYEQY
TRBV5-1,TRBJ2-7,ASSAGQGNEQY
TRBV6-6,TRBJ2-7,ASSYWPRTYEQY
TRBV7-2,TRBJ1-5,ASSFNSGNQPQH
TRBV18,TRBJ1-3,ASSPLAQTSGNTIY
TRBV20-1,TRBJ2-1,SAQRLGNEQF
TRBV11-2,TRBJ2-1,ASSPVVSSSYNEQF
TRBV19,TRBJ2-1,AVAPGSSYNEQF
TRBV24-1,TRBJ1-2,ATRRLVFGYT
TRBV29-1,TRBJ1-1,SAGDTPNTEAF
TRBV6-2/TRBV6-3,TRBJ2-1,ASSPADRYNEQF
TRBV2,TRBJ1-3,ASKNYRQRGNTIY
TRBV7-3,TRBJ2-2,ASTIRGNTGELF
TRBV27,TRBJ2-3,ASSLDILTDTQY
TRBV12-3/TRBV12-4,TRBJ2-1,ASGNNEQF
TRBV6-6,TRBJ1-5,ASSHTPTGPSNQPQH
TRBV11-2,TRBJ1-2,ASSAGEGYGYT
TRBV7-2,TRBJ2-3,ASSLEGQTTDTQY
TRBV24-1,TRBJ2-2,ATSDFRGTGELF
TRBV6-2/TRBV6-3,TRBJ1-6,ASSYSTASLH
TRBV2,TRBJ1-5,ASVRDGPNQPQH
TRBV9,TRBJ2-4,ASGGTSDWDIQY